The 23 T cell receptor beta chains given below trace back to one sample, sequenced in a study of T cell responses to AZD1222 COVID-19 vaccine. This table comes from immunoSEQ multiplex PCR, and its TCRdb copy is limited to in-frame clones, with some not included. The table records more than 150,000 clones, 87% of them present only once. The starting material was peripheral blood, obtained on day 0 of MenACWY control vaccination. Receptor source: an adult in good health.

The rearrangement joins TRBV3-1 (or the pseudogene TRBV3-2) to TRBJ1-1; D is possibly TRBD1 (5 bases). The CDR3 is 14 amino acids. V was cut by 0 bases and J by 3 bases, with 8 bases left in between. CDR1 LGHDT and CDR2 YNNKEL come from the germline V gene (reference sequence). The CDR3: CASSQEGGDTEAFF. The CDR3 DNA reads TGTGCCAGCAGCCAAGAGGGAGGGGACACTGAAGCTTTCTTT.

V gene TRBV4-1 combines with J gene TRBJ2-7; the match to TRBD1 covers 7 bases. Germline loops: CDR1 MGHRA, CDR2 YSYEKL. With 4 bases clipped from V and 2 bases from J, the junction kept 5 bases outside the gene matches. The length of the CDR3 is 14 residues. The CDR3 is CASSRAGTAYEQYF. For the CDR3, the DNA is TGCGCCAGCAGCCGGGCAGGGACAGCCTACGAGCAGTACTTC.

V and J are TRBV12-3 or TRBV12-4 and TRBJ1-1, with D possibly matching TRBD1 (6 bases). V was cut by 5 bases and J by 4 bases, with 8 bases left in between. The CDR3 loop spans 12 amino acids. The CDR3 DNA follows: TGTGCCAGCAGTCGACAGGTCACTGAAGCTTTCTTT. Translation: CASSRQVTEAFF.

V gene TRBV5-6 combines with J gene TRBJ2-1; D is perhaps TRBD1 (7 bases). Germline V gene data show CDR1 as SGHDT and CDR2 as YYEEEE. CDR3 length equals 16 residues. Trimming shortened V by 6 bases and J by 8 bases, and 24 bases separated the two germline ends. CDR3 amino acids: CASTHPPGGLGDEQFF. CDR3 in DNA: TGTGCCAGCACCCACCCCCCAGGGGGGCTCGGGGATGAGCAGTTCTTC.

CDR3 coding DNA: TGTGCCAGCAGCTCTGCTCCAGTCGCTGAGCAGTTCTTC. This encodes CASSSAPVAEQFF. The chain employs TRBV11-3 and TRBJ2-1; D not certain. Germline V CDR1 and CDR2: SGHNT, YENEEA. V dropped 4 bases and J dropped 9 bases, with 13 bases sitting between them. CDR3 length equals 13 residues.

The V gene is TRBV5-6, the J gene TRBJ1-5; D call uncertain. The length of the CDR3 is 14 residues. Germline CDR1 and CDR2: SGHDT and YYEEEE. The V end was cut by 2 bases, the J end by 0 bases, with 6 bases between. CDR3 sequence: CASSLFGSNQPQHF. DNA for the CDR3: TGTGCCAGCAGCTTATTCGGTAGCAATCAGCCCCAGCATTTT.

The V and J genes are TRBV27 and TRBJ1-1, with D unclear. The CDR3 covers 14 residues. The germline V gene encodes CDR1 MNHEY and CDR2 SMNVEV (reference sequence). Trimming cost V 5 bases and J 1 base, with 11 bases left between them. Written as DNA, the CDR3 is TGTGCCAGCAGTGCGGAGGGCGAGAACACTGAAGCTTTCTTT. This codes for CASSAEGENTEAFF.

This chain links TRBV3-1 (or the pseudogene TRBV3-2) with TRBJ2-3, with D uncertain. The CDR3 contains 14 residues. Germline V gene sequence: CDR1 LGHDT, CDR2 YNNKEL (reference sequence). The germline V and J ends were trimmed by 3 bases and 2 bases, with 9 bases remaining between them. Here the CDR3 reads CASSHRQATDTQYF. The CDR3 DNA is TGTGCCAGCAGCCACAGGCAGGCCACAGATACGCAGTATTTT.

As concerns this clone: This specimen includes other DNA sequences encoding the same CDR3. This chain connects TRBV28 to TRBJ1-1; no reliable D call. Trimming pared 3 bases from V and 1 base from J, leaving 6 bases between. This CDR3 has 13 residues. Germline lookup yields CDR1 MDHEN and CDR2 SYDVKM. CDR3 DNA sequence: TGTGCCAGCAGTTTCTCAGGGAACACTGAAGCTTTCTTT. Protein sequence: CASSFSGNTEAFF.

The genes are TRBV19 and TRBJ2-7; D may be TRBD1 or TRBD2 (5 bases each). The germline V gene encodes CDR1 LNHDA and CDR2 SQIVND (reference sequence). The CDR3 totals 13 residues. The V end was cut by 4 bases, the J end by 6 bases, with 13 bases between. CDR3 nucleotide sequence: TGTGCCAGTAGTACCCGGGACCCTTTCGAGCAGTACTTC. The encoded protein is CASSTRDPFEQYF.

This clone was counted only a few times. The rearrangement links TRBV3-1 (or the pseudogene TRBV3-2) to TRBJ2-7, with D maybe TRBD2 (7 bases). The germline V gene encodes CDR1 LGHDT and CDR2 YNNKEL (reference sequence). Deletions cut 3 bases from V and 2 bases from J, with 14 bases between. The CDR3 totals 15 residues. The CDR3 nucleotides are TGTGCCAGCAGCCATTCGGCGGGGGCCCCCTACGAGCAGTACTTC. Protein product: CASSHSAGAPYEQYF.

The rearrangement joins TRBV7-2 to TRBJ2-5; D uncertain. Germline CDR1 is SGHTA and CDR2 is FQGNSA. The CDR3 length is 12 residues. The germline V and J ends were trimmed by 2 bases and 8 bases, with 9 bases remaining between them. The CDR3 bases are TGTGCCAGCAGCTTATATCCGAGTACCCAGTACTTC. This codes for CASSLYPSTQYF.

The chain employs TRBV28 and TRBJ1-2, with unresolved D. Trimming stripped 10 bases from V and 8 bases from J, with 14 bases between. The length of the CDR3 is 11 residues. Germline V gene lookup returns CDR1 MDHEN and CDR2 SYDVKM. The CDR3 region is CATQEMYGYTF. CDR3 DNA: TGTGCCACCCAAGAAATGTACGGCTACACCTTC.

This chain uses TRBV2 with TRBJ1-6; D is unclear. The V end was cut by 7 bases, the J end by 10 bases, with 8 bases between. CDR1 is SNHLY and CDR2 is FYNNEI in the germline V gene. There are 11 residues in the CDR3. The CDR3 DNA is TGTGCCAGCAATAGGGCATCACCCCTCCACTTT. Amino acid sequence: CASNRASPLHF.

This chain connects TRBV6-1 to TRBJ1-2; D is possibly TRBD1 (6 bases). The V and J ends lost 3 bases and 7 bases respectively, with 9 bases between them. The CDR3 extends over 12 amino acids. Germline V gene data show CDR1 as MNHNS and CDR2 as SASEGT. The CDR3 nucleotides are TGTGCCAGCAGTGACCACAGGGTTGGCTACACCTTC. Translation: CASSDHRVGYTF.

CDR3 nucleotide sequence: TGTGCCAGCAGTGGAAAGGGTTACAATGAGCAGTTCTTC. Translation gives CASSGKGYNEQFF. The rearrangement links TRBV2 to TRBJ2-1; no clear D gene. Germline assignment: CDR1 SNHLY and CDR2 FYNNEI. V lost 4 bases and J lost 4, with 8 bases in between. This CDR3 has 13 residues.

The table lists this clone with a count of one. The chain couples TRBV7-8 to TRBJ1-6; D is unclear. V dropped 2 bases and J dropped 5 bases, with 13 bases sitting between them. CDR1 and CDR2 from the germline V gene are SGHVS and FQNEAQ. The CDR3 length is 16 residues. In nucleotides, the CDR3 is TGTGCCAGCAGCTTAATGGTACAGACCCATAATTCACCCCTCCACTTT. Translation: CASSLMVQTHNSPLHF.

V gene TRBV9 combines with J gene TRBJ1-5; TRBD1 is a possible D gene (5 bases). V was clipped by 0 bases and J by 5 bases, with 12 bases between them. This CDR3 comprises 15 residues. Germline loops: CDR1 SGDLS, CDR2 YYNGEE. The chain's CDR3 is CASSVGGVGDQPQHF. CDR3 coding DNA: TGTGCCAGCAGCGTAGGAGGGGTGGGGGATCAGCCCCAGCATTTT.

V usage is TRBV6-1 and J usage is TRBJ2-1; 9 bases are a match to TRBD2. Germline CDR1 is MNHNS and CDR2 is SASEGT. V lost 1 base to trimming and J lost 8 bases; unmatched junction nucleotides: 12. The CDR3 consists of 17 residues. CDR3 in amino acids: CASSEVGLSGSRDEQFF. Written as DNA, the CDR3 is TGTGCCAGCAGTGAAGTAGGGCTTAGCGGGAGTCGCGATGAGCAGTTCTTC.

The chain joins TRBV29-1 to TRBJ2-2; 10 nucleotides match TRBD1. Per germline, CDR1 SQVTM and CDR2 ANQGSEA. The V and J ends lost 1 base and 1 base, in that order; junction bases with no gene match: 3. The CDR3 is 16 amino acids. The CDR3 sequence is CSVEVWTGGNTGELFF. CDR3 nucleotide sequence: TGCAGCGTTGAAGTTTGGACAGGGGGGAACACCGGGGAGCTGTTTTTT.

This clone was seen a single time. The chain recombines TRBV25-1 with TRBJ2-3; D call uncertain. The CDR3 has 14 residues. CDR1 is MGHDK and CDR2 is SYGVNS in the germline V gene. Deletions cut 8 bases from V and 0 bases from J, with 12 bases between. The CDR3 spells CASVGTLSTDTQYF. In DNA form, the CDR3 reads TGTGCCAGCGTCGGTACTCTTAGCACAGATACGCAGTATTTT.

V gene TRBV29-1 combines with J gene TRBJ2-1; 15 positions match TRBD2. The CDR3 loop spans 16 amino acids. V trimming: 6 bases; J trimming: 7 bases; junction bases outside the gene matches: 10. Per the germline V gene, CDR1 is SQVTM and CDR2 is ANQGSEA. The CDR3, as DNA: TGCAGCGTCAGTCTCGGGACTAGCGGGAGGAGGAATGAGCAGTTCTTC. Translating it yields CSVSLGTSGRRNEQFF.

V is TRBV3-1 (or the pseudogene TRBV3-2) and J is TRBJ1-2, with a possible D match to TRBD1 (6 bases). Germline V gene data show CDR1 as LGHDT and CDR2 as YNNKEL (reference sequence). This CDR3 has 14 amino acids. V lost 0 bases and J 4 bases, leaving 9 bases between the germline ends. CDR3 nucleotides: TGTGCCAGCAGCCAAGAGGGGGCTAGCTATGGCTACACCTTC. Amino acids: CASSQEGASYGYTF.